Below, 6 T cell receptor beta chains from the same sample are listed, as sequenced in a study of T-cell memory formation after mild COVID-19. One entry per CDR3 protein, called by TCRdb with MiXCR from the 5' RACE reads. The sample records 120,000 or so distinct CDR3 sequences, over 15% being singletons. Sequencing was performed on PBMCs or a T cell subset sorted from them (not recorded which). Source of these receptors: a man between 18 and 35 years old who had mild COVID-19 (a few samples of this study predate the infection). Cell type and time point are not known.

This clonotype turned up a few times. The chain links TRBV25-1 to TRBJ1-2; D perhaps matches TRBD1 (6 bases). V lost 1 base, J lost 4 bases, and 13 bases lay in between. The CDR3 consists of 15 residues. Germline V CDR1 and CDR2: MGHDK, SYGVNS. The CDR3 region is CASSEFNREAYGYTF. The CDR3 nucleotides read TGTGCCAGCAGTGAATTCAACAGGGAGGCCTATGGCTACACCTTC.

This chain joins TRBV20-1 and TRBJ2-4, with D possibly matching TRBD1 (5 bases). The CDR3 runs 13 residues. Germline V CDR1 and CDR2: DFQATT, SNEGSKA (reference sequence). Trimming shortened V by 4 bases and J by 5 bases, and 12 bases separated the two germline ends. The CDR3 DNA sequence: TGCAGTGCTACACCTTGGGGCCAAAACATTCAGTACTTC. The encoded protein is CSATPWGQNIQYF.

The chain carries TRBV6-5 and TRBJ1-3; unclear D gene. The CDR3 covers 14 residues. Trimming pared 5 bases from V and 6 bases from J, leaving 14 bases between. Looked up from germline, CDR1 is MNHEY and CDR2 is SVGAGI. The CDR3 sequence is CASSVTPVANTIYF. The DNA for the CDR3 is TGTGCCAGCAGTGTGACTCCCGTGGCAAACACCATATATTTT.

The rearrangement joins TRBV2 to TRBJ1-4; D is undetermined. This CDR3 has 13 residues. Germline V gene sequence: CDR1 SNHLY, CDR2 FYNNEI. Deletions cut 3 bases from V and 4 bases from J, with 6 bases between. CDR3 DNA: TGTGCCAGCAGTGACAGCGGTAATGAAAAACTGTTTTTT. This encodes CASSDSGNEKLFF.

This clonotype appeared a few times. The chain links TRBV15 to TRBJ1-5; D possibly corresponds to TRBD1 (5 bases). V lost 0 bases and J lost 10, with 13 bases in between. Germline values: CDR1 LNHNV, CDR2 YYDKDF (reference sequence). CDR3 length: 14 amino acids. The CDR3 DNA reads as TGTGCCACCAGCAGAGAGACAGACGGTCAACCCCAGCATTTT. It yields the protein CATSRETDGQPQHF. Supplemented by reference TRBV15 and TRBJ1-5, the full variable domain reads DAMVIQNPRYQVTQFGKPVTLSCSQTLNHNVMYWYQQKSSQAPKLLFHYYDKDFNNEADTPDNFQSRRPNTSFCFLDIRSPGLGDTAMYLCATSRETDGQPQHFGDGTRLSIL.

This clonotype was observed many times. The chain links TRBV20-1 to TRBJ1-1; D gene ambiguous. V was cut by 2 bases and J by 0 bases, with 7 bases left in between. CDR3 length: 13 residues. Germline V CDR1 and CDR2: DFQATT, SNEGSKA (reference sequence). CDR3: CSARRNLNTEAFF. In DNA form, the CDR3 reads TGCAGTGCTAGACGGAACTTGAACACTGAAGCTTTCTTT.